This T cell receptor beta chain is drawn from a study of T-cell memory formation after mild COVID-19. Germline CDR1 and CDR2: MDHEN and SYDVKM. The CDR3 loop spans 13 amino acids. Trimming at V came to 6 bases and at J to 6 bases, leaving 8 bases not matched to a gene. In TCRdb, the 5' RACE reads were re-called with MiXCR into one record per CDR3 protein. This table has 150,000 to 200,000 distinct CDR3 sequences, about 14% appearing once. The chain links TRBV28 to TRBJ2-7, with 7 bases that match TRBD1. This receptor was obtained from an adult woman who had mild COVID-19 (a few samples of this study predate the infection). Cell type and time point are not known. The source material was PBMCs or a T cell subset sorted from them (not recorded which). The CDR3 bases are TGTGCCAGCAGCTTACTACAGGGGAGCGAGCAGTACTTC. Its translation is CASSLLQGSEQYF.